These 12 T cell receptor beta chains originate from one sample sequenced in a study of T cells in Graves' hyperthyroidism and ophthalmopathy. The source material, RNA transcripts, was used to amplify TCR beta CDR3 regions. The TCR CDR3 first-round RT-PCR relied on the HTBI primer set. TCRdb re-derived calls from the multiplex PCR reads in MiXCR, one entry per CDR3 protein. The repertoire consists of about 400,000 distinct CDR3 sequences, with just under 15% occurring once and the leading ten covering less than 35%. Specimen: blood. All receptors come from a woman younger than 45 with Graves' hyperthyroidism.

Comments on this clonotype: With a much larger clone just one base away, this may be a read error. The chain recombines TRBV7-2 with TRBJ1-1; TRBD1 is a possible D gene (6 bases). The CDR3 runs to 14 residues. CDR1 and CDR2 from the germline V gene are SGHTA and FQGNSA. The CDR3 nucleotides read TGTGCCAGCAGCTTTTACAGGGCGAACACTGAAGCTCTCTTT. It codes for CASSFYRANTEALF.

The gene calls are TRBV18 and TRBJ1-4, with a tentative D call TRBD1 (6 bases). CDR3 length equals 14 residues. The V gene's germline CDR1 is KGHSH and CDR2 LQKENI. The germline V and J ends were trimmed by 4 bases and 7 bases, with 13 bases remaining between them. The CDR3 protein is CASSRMGAREKLFF. Here the CDR3 DNA reads TGTGCCAGCTCACGCATGGGGGCTCGTGAAAAACTGTTTTTT.

This chain joins TRBV19 and TRBJ2-7, with D perhaps TRBD1 (6 bases). CDR3 length: 13 residues. V was pared by 9 bases and J by 2 bases, with 14 bases between. Germline V gene lookup returns CDR1 LNHDA and CDR2 SQIVND (reference sequence). The CDR3 coding sequence is TGTGCCAGCGCCCGGGACATAGCCTACGAGCAGTACTTC. The encoded protein is CASARDIAYEQYF.

This clonotype showed up many times. The V and J genes are TRBV28 and TRBJ2-1; no definite D call. Trimming removed 5 bases from V and 6 bases from J, with 17 bases in between. The CDR3 is made up of 15 amino acids. Germline CDR1 and CDR2: MDHEN and SYDVKM. The CDR3 loop reads CASSLPGVKANEQFF. The CDR3 bases are TGTGCCAGCAGTCTTCCGGGTGTGAAAGCCAATGAGCAGTTCTTC.

J is TRBJ2-7 and V is TRBV20-1; the match to TRBD2 covers 7 bases. The junction had 2 bases not matched to a gene; V was cut back by 5 bases and J by 1 base. The CDR3 is 12 amino acids. Germline CDR1 reads DFQATT; CDR2 reads SNEGSKA (reference sequence). CDR3 coding DNA: TGCAGTGCTGGGACTAATTCCTACGAGCAGTACTTC. Amino acid sequence: CSAGTNSYEQYF.

This sequence joins TRBV28 and TRBJ2-2; TRBD1 aligns across 9 bases. Losses at the gene ends were 3 bases for V and 1 base for J; bases not matched to a gene: 3. The CDR3 runs to 16 residues. Germline V CDR1 and CDR2: MDHEN, SYDVKM. CDR3 DNA sequence: TGTGCCAGCAGTTTCCGGGACAGGGTGAACACCGGGGAGCTGTTTTTT. Its protein product is CASSFRDRVNTGELFF.

This clonotype was found many times. This sequence joins TRBV5-6 and TRBJ1-2; D perhaps matches TRBD1 (5 bases). V lost 2 bases and J 2 bases, leaving 13 bases between the germline ends. Germline lookup yields CDR1 SGHDT and CDR2 YYEEEE. There are 15 residues in the CDR3. CDR3 region: CASSLGTAWNYGYTF. In nucleotides, the CDR3 is TGTGCCAGCAGCTTAGGGACTGCTTGGAACTATGGCTACACCTTC.

V gene TRBV15 combines with J gene TRBJ2-6; the D gene is possibly TRBD1 (5 bases). The CDR3 is 16 amino acids. Between the trimmed V and J ends, which lost 0 bases and 0 bases, there was a span of 6 bases. Germline assignment: CDR1 LNHNV and CDR2 YYDKDF (reference sequence). The chain's CDR3 is CATSRDGHSGANVLTF. The CDR3 DNA is TGTGCCACCAGCAGAGATGGACACTCTGGGGCCAACGTCCTGACTTTC.

This clonotype was seen at least ten times. Here the CDR3 reads CASSGGAPTYEQYF. CDR3 DNA: TGTGCCAGCTCAGGTGGGGCACCAACCTACGAGCAGTACTTC. The J gene is TRBJ2-7, the V gene TRBV18; perhaps TRBD1 as D (5 bases). The V end was cut by 5 bases, the J end by 2 bases, with 13 bases between. The germline V gene has CDR1 KGHSH and CDR2 LQKENI. CDR3 length equals 14 residues.

This clonotype was seen more than once but under ten times. This chain joins TRBV5-6 and TRBJ1-4, with D perhaps matching TRBD1 (6 bases). This CDR3 is 15 amino acids long. The V end was cut by 5 bases, the J end by 4 bases, with 15 bases between. Germline CDR1 and CDR2: SGHDT and YYEEEE. CDR3: CASRQSGRGNEKLFF. CDR3 nucleotides: TGTGCCAGCAGGCAATCCGGCAGGGGTAATGAAAAACTGTTTTTT.

There are many counts of this clonotype. V usage is TRBV7-9 and J usage is TRBJ2-7; 8 bases map to TRBD2. The length of the CDR3 is 15 residues. V lost 5 bases to trimming and J lost 3 bases; unmatched junction nucleotides: 9. Germline V gene lookup returns CDR1 SEHNR and CDR2 FQNEAQ (reference sequence). CDR3 DNA sequence: TGTGCCAGCAGCAACGGGGGGGTTCAGAACTACGAGCAGTACTTC. Translating it yields CASSNGGVQNYEQYF.

This clonotype was picked up one time. A much larger clone lies one base from this, so it may be a read error. This chain uses TRBV10-3 with TRBJ2-3, with 11 bases lining up with TRBD2. This CDR3 has 13 residues. Per the germline V gene, CDR1 is ENHRY and CDR2 is SYGVKD. In nucleotides, the CDR3 is TGTGCCATACTAGCGGGAGAACCAGATACGCAGTGTTTT. It is translated as CAILAGEPDTQCF.